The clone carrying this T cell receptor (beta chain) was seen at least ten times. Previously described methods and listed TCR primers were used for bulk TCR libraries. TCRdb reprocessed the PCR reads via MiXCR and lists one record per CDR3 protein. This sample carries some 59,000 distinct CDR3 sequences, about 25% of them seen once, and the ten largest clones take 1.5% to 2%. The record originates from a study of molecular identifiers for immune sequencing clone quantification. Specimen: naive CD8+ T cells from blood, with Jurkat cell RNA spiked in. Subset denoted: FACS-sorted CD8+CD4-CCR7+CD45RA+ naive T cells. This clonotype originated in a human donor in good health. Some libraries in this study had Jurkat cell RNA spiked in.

DNA for the CDR3: TGTGCCAGCAGCTTAGAGCGGACCCAGTACTTC. Amino acid sequence: CASSLERTQYF. The V and J genes are TRBV13 and TRBJ2-5, with unresolved D. CDR3 size: 11 residues. Trimming took 1 base from V and 7 from J, leaving 4 bases between them. Germline V gene data show CDR1 as PRHDT and CDR2 as FYEKMQ (reference sequence).